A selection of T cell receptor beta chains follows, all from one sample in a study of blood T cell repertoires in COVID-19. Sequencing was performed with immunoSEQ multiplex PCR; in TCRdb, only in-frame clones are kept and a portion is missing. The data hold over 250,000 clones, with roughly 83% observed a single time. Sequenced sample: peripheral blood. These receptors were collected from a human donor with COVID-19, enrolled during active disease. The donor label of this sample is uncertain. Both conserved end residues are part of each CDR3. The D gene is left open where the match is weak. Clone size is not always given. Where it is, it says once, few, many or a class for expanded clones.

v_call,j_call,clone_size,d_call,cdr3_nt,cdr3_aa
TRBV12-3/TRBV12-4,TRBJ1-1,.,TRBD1,TGTGCCAGCAGTCGACAGGGCCGCACTGAAGCTTTCTTT,CASSRQGRTEAFF
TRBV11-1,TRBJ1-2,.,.,TGTGCCAGCAGCTCCGCGTACAGGGATTCGAGTGGCTACACCTTC,CASSSAYRDSSGYTF
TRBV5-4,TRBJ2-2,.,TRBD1,TGTGCCAGCAGCTCCGACAGGGTAGTCACCGGGGAGCTGTTTTTT,CASSSDRVVTGELFF
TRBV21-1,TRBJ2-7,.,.,TGTGCCAGCAGCAAATTTCAGAACTACGAGCAGTACTTC,CASSKFQNYEQYF
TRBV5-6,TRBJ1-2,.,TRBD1,TGTGCCAGCAGCCCTAACCAGGGGGTAGTCTATGGCTACACCTTC,CASSPNQGVVYGYTF
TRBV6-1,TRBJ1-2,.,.,TGTGCCAGCAGTGACGACAGCCTCATAGATGGCTACACCTTC,CASSDDSLIDGYTF
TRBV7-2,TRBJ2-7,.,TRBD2,TGTGCCAGCAGCTCTCTAGCGGGAGACGAGCAGTACTTC,CASSSLAGDEQYF
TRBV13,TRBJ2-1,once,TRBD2,TGTGCCAGCAGCTTTAGTGCGGGAGGATCAGGGAATGAGCAGTTCTTC,CASSFSAGGSGNEQFF
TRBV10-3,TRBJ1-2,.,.,TGTGCCATCAGTGACAGTCCTTACTATGGCTACACCTTC,CAISDSPYYGYTF
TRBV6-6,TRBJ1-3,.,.,TGTGCCAGCACCCTAGAGAACTCTGGAAACACCATATATTTT,CASTLENSGNTIYF
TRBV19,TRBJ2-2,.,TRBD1,TGTGCCAGTAGTATAGACAGGGGGCTAACGGGCGGGGAGCTGTTTTTT,CASSIDRGLTGGELFF
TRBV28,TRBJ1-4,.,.,TGTGCCAGCAGTTTGGCAGGGCGCGAAGAAAAACTGTTTTTT,CASSLAGREEKLFF
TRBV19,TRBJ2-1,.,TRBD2,TGTGCCACCAGTATGGGAGGACTAGCGGGAGTGGGTCCGTTCTTC,CATSMGGLAGVGPFF
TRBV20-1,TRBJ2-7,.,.,TGCAGTGCCCGACTAGGGTACGAGCAGTACTTC,CSARLGYEQYF
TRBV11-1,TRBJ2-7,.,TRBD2,TGTGCCAGCAGCCCTCGGACTAGCGGGAACTTCTACGAGCAGTACTTC,CASSPRTSGNFYEQYF
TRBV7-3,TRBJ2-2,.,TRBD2,TGTGCCAGCAGCCCTTATAGCGGGAGGACGAACACCGGGGAGCTGTTTTTT,CASSPYSGRTNTGELFF
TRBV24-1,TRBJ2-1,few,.,TGTGCCACCAGTGATCGGACTCAGGTTAATGAGCAGTTCTTC,CATSDRTQVNEQFF
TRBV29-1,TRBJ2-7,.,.,TGCAGCGTTCAGGGGGGCTCCTACGAGCAGTACTTC,CSVQGGSYEQYF
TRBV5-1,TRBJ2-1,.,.,TGCGCCAGCAGCTTGGCCGCAGGGGACAATGAGCAGTTCTTC,CASSLAAGDNEQFF
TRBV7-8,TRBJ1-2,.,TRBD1,TGTGCCAGCAGCACGGGACAGGAGGCGAGAGGCTACACCTTC,CASSTGQEARGYTF
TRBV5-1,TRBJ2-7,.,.,TGCGCCAGCAGCTTGGAATCGCGCTACGAGCAGTACTTC,CASSLESRYEQYF
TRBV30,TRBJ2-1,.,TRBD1,TGTGCCTGGAGGGGACCGGGACAGGGCATCAATGAGCAGTTCTTC,CAWRGPGQGINEQFF
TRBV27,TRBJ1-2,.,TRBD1,TGTGCCAGCAGTTACCTCCAGGGGGCGGTCTATGGCTACACCTTC,CASSYLQGAVYGYTF
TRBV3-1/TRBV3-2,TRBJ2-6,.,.,TGTGCCAGCAGCCAAAGGCAGGGGTATACTGGGGCCAACGTCCTGACTTTC,CASSQRQGYTGANVLTF